This T cell receptor (beta chain) is drawn from a study of regulatory T cells in long-lasting Graves disease. Germline lookup yields CDR1 SGHAT and CDR2 FQNNGV. CDR3 length: 16 amino acids. With 2 bases clipped from V and 0 bases from J, the junction kept 7 bases outside the gene matches. Stated time point: persistent/refractory GD, antithyroid drugs over 5 years with positive TRAb. Following extraction of RNA from PBMCs, that RNA was used to make the TCR library. In this sample, this clonotype turned up many times. Relying on iRepertoire HTBI primers and Arm-PCR of CDR3 regions, the team built TCR beta libraries. A single record per CDR3 protein comes from TCRdb applying MiXCR to the multiplex PCR reads. The sample consists of about 430,000 distinct CDR3 sequences, approximately 22% of them appearing once.

This clonotype was sampled from a female donor with Graves disease. The chain recombines TRBV11-2 with TRBJ2-7; 7 nucleotides align to TRBD2. Material: peripheral blood mononuclear cells (PBMCs), obtained when the disease was refractory, from a patient treated with antithyroid drugs. CDR3 in amino acids: CASSLWGLQSSYEQYF. The CDR3 DNA reads as TGTGCCAGCAGCTTATGGGGACTACAGAGCTCCTACGAGCAGTACTTC.